This is a list of T cell receptor beta chains from one sample in a study of blood T cells in healthy people across ages. TCRdb analysed the 5' RACE reads with MiXCR anew, one entry per CDR3 protein. The sample yields 700,000 to 950,000 distinct CDR3 sequences, 55% to 70% seen once. The sequenced sample consisted of blood. The receptors here all came from a young man in good health. Each CDR3 is given with its conserved first and last residue. Fields, in order: J gene, V gene, D gene, clone size, CDR3 protein, CDR3 DNA. D genes are given only for firm matches. Clone size is shown for a subset of rows, as once, few, many or a class of expanded clone.

j_gene: TRBJ2-7
v_gene: TRBV29-1
d_gene: .
abundance: .
CDR3aa: CSVEEGGEQYF
CDR3nt: TGCAGCGTTGAGGAGGGCGGCGAGCAGTACTTC

j_gene: TRBJ2-7
v_gene: TRBV7-2
d_gene: TRBD2
abundance: few
CDR3aa: CASSLIGLAGDFEQYF
CDR3nt: TGTGCCAGCAGCTTGATAGGACTAGCGGGAGATTTCGAGCAGTACTTC

j_gene: TRBJ1-2
v_gene: TRBV10-2
d_gene: .
abundance: many
CDR3aa: CASSESRGPRLGYTF
CDR3nt: TGCGCCAGCAGTGAGTCTCGAGGGCCCCGTCTCGGCTACACCTTC

j_gene: TRBJ2-5
v_gene: TRBV20-1
d_gene: .
abundance: .
CDR3aa: CSAITTTGAPGETQYF
CDR3nt: TGCAGTGCCATCACCACTACGGGGGCCCCCGGAGAGACCCAGTACTTC

j_gene: TRBJ2-5
v_gene: TRBV25-1
d_gene: .
abundance: .
CDR3aa: CASSGPMEGTQYF
CDR3nt: TGTGCCAGCAGTGGCCCTATGGAAGGAACCCAGTACTTC

j_gene: TRBJ2-3
v_gene: TRBV20-1
d_gene: TRBD1
abundance: few
CDR3aa: CSASGDRNTDTQYF
CDR3nt: TGCAGTGCTAGTGGGGACAGGAACACAGATACGCAGTATTTT

j_gene: TRBJ1-1
v_gene: TRBV5-1
d_gene: .
abundance: .
CDR3aa: CASSLELGSRTEAFF
CDR3nt: TGCGCCAGCAGCTTGGAGCTCGGAAGTCGGACTGAAGCTTTCTTT

j_gene: TRBJ2-5
v_gene: TRBV20-1
d_gene: TRBD2
abundance: .
CDR3aa: CSARGLAGRETQYF
CDR3nt: TGCAGTGCTAGAGGACTAGCGGGGCGAGAGACCCAGTACTTC

j_gene: TRBJ1-2
v_gene: TRBV5-1
d_gene: TRBD1
abundance: .
CDR3aa: CASSSDRAAYGYTF
CDR3nt: TGCGCCAGCAGCTCGGACAGGGCTGCCTATGGCTACACCTTC

j_gene: TRBJ1-6
v_gene: TRBV29-1
d_gene: .
abundance: .
CDR3aa: CTDRYNSPLHF
CDR3nt: TGCACCGACAGGTATAATTCACCCCTCCACTTT

j_gene: TRBJ2-5
v_gene: TRBV20-1
d_gene: .
abundance: few
CDR3aa: CSARWGGQETQYF
CDR3nt: TGCAGTGCTAGGTGGGGTGGACAAGAGACCCAGTACTTC

j_gene: TRBJ2-3
v_gene: TRBV10-3
d_gene: .
abundance: .
CDR3aa: CAISGDSTDTQYF
CDR3nt: TGTGCCATCAGTGGCGACAGCACAGATACGCAGTATTTT

j_gene: TRBJ2-7
v_gene: TRBV5-1
d_gene: .
abundance: .
CDR3aa: CASSLRGAVDEQYF
CDR3nt: TGCGCCAGCAGCTTGCGGGGGGCAGTAGACGAGCAGTACTTC

j_gene: TRBJ1-2
v_gene: TRBV20-1
d_gene: .
abundance: .
CDR3aa: CSATDPAAYGYTF
CDR3nt: TGCAGTGCTACCGACCCCGCAGCCTATGGCTACACCTTC

j_gene: TRBJ2-1
v_gene: TRBV20-1
d_gene: .
abundance: .
CDR3aa: CSASRGPNTYNEQFF
CDR3nt: TGCAGTGCTAGTCGGGGGCCGAATACCTACAATGAGCAGTTCTTC

j_gene: TRBJ2-1
v_gene: TRBV4-3
d_gene: .
abundance: .
CDR3aa: CASSQAPRSDYNEQFF
CDR3nt: TGCGCCAGCAGCCAAGCCCCCCGCAGCGACTACAATGAGCAGTTCTTC

j_gene: TRBJ2-7
v_gene: TRBV12-3/TRBV12-4
d_gene: .
abundance: many
CDR3aa: CASSSGSSYEQYF
CDR3nt: TGTGCCAGCAGCTCAGGGTCCAGCTACGAGCAGTACTTC

j_gene: TRBJ1-1
v_gene: TRBV14
d_gene: TRBD1
abundance: .
CDR3aa: CASSQVRGRAEAFF
CDR3nt: TGTGCCAGCAGCCAAGTGAGGGGGCGCGCTGAAGCTTTCTTT

j_gene: TRBJ2-3
v_gene: TRBV20-1
d_gene: TRBD2
abundance: .
CDR3aa: CSARSTGGDTQYF
CDR3nt: TGCAGTGCTAGATCCACGGGAGGAGATACGCAGTATTTT

j_gene: TRBJ2-3
v_gene: TRBV7-2
d_gene: TRBD2
abundance: .
CDR3aa: CASSQVSGRGLLRTDTQYF
CDR3nt: TGTGCCAGCAGCCAGGTTAGCGGGAGGGGGCTGCTGCGCACAGATACGCAGTATTTT

j_gene: TRBJ2-5
v_gene: TRBV29-1
d_gene: .
abundance: .
CDR3aa: CSAQQEKQYF
CDR3nt: TGCAGCGCTCAACAGGAAAAGCAGTACTTC

j_gene: TRBJ1-2
v_gene: TRBV7-2
d_gene: .
abundance: .
CDR3aa: CASSPRPDTNYGYTF
CDR3nt: TGTGCCAGCAGCCCTCGACCCGACACTAACTATGGCTACACCTTC

j_gene: TRBJ2-7
v_gene: TRBV28
d_gene: .
abundance: .
CDR3aa: CASSSPGGRNEQYF
CDR3nt: TGTGCCAGCAGTTCCCCAGGGGGGCGGAATGAGCAGTACTTC

j_gene: TRBJ2-7
v_gene: TRBV20-1
d_gene: TRBD2
abundance: few
CDR3aa: CSAGGEGTSGSYEQYF
CDR3nt: TGCAGTGCTGGGGGAGAGGGGACTAGCGGTTCCTACGAGCAGTACTTC

j_gene: TRBJ1-5
v_gene: TRBV3-1
d_gene: .
abundance: .
CDR3aa: CASSLPPGTAIRPQHF
CDR3nt: TGTGCCAGCAGCCTTCCCCCCGGGACGGCTATTCGGCCCCAGCATTTT

j_gene: TRBJ2-4
v_gene: TRBV15
d_gene: TRBD1
abundance: .
CDR3aa: CATSSQTGRGLLAKNIQYF
CDR3nt: TGTGCCACCAGCAGCCAGACAGGGCGAGGGCTTCTAGCCAAAAACATTCAGTACTTC

j_gene: TRBJ2-4
v_gene: TRBV7-2
d_gene: TRBD1
abundance: .
CDR3aa: CASSTTGGWNIQYF
CDR3nt: TGTGCCAGCAGCACTACAGGGGGCTGGAACATTCAGTACTTC

j_gene: TRBJ1-2
v_gene: TRBV10-3
d_gene: .
abundance: .
CDR3aa: CAISGTDWGYTF
CDR3nt: TGTGCCATCAGTGGAACCGACTGGGGCTACACCTTC

j_gene: TRBJ2-3
v_gene: TRBV5-1
d_gene: TRBD2
abundance: few
CDR3aa: CASSATGTSGDTQYF
CDR3nt: TGCGCCAGCAGCGCAACCGGGACTAGCGGAGATACGCAGTATTTT

j_gene: TRBJ2-1
v_gene: TRBV12-5
d_gene: TRBD2
abundance: .
CDR3aa: CASGFGTSGRDYEQFF
CDR3nt: TGTGCTAGTGGTTTCGGGACTAGCGGGAGGGACTATGAGCAGTTCTTC

j_gene: TRBJ2-6
v_gene: TRBV4-3
d_gene: .
abundance: many
CDR3aa: CASSQEGTSGANVLTF
CDR3nt: TGCGCCAGCAGCCAAGAGGGGACTTCTGGGGCCAACGTCCTGACTTTC

j_gene: TRBJ1-2
v_gene: TRBV20-1
d_gene: .
abundance: .
CDR3aa: CSAPGSGALWDGYTF
CDR3nt: TGCAGTGCTCCCGGCTCGGGGGCCCTTTGGGATGGCTACACCTTC

j_gene: TRBJ2-5
v_gene: TRBV6-1
d_gene: TRBD1
abundance: .
CDR3aa: CASSEGSTGGVETQYF
CDR3nt: TGTGCCAGCAGTGAAGGATCCACAGGGGGCGTAGAGACCCAGTACTTC

j_gene: TRBJ2-7
v_gene: TRBV29-1
d_gene: .
abundance: .
CDR3aa: CSVGWKTDYEQYF
CDR3nt: TGCAGCGTTGGGTGGAAGACAGACTACGAGCAGTACTTC

j_gene: TRBJ1-2
v_gene: TRBV10-3
d_gene: TRBD1
abundance: .
CDR3aa: CATVQGGYGYTF
CDR3nt: TGTGCCACAGTACAGGGGGGGTATGGCTACACCTTC